The sequence of this T cell receptor (beta chain) was determined in a study of CD4 T cells in relation to SARS-CoV-2 and coronaviruses. As for the study in general: Median patient age was roughly 40 years, spanning 21 to 72 years. The HLA restriction of the shared crossreactive spike epitopes was mapped.

Libraries were prepared by immunoSEQ multiplex PCR; TCRdb keeps only in-frame clonotypes and omits some of them. The sample records around 35,000 clones, 80% to 90% being singletons. Note on this clone: The antigen is not known.

Study-wide results and caveats: Pre-pandemic and post-infection samples never came from the same donor.

The receptor was derived from an adult with COVID-19. What was sequenced was memory CD4+ T cells from PBMCs.

This CDR3 reads CARGWEEKLFF. The CDR3 DNA is TGTGCCAGGGGGTGGGAGGAAAAACTGTTTTTT. This chain joins TRBV6-5 and TRBJ1-4; no clear D. V lost 9 bases and J lost 8, with 10 bases in between. Germline values: CDR1 MNHEY, CDR2 SVGAGI. The CDR3 spans 11 residues.